This TCR beta chain was sequenced during a study of blood T cells in healthy people across ages. For the study at large: Template switching recovered approximately one barcoded beta molecule for every two T cells. Study-level results: There were more naive CD4+ cells and higher diversity in long-lived donors than in aged donors.

Through a sample-barcoded 5' primer and a J-beta primer mix, a second PCR was run for roughly 6 to 12 cycles. TCRdb ran MiXCR on the 5' RACE reads and lists one entry per CDR3 protein. The table records hundreds of thousands of distinct CDR3 sequences, about 30% of them present only once. CDR3 length: 13 amino acids. Germline V lookup: CDR1 DFQATT, CDR2 SNEGSKA (reference sequence). With V trimmed by 5 bases and J by 4 bases, 3 bases remained unmatched. This clonotype was counted many times. Its antigen is as yet unknown. This TCR came from a woman older than 75 in good health. This rearrangement joins TRBV20-1 to TRBJ2-7; TRBD2 matches at 12 bases. Sequencing was carried out using blood. CDR3 residues: CSAVTSGGYEQYF. The CDR3 bases are TGCAGTGCTGTGACTAGCGGGGGTTACGAGCAGTACTTC.